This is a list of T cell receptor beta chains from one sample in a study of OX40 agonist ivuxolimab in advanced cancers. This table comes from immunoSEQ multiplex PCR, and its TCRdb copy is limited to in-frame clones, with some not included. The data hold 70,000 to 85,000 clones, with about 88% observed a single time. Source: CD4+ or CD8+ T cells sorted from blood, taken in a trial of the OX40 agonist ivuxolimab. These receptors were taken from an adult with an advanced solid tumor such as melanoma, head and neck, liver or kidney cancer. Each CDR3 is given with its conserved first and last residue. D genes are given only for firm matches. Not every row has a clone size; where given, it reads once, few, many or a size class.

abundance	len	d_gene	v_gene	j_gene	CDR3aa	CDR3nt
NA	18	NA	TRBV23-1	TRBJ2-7	CASSQSGRGPQPSYEQYF	TGCGCCAGCAGTCAATCGGGCAGGGGCCCGCAGCCGTCCTACGAGCAGTACTTC
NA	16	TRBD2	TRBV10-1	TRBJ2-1	CASSDPTAGGYNEQFF	TGCGCCAGCAGTGACCCGACGGCGGGGGGGTACAATGAGCAGTTCTTC
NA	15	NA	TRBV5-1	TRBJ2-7	CASSLGGTPSYEQYF	TGCGCCAGCAGCTTGGGAGGGACACCCTCCTACGAGCAGTACTTC
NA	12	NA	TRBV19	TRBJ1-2	CASRRGGYGYTF	TGTGCCAGTAGGCGTGGCGGCTATGGCTACACCTTC
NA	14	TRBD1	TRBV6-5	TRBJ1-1	CASRTGQLNTEAFF	TGTGCCAGCAGGACAGGGCAACTGAACACTGAAGCTTTCTTT
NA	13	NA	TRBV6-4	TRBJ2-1	CASSDSGQDEQFF	TGTGCCAGCAGTGACTCCGGTCAGGATGAGCAGTTCTTC
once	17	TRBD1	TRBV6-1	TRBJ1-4	CASSVTSGTGLNEKLFF	TGTGCCAGCAGTGTAACTTCCGGGACAGGGCTAAATGAAAAACTGTTTTTT
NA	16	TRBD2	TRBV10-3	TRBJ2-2	CAISGSGSTLGGELFF	TGTGCCATCAGTGGTAGCGGGAGCACACTCGGAGGGGAGCTGTTTTTT
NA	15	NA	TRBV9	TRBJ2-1	CASSVWGDSYNEQFF	TGTGCCAGCAGCGTATGGGGGGACTCCTACAATGAGCAGTTCTTC
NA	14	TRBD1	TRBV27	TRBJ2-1	CASSPQTGRYEQFF	TGTGCCAGCAGTCCCCAGACAGGGCGGTATGAGCAGTTCTTC
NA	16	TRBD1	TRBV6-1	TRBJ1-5	CASSGWTGGSNQPQHF	TGTGCCAGCAGTGGGTGGACAGGGGGGAGCAATCAGCCCCAGCATTTT
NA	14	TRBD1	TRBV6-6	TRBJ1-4	CASSGQGRNEKLFF	TGTGCCAGTAGTGGACAGGGGAGGAATGAAAAACTGTTTTTT
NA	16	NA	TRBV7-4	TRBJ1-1	CASSFLIAWGDTEAFF	TGTGCCAGCAGCTTCCTGATAGCATGGGGCGACACTGAAGCTTTCTTT
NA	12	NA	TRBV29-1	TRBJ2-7	CSYRDGSYEQYF	TGCAGCTACCGGGACGGCTCCTACGAGCAGTACTTC
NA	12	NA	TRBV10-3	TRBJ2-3	CAISSGTDTQYF	TGTGCCATCAGTAGCGGCACAGATACGCAGTATTTT
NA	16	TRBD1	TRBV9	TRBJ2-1	CASSDTGTGGRNEQFF	TGTGCCAGCAGTGACACCGGGACAGGGGGTCGTAATGAGCAGTTCTTC
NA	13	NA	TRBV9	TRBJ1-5	CASNEGRDQPQHF	TGTGCCAGCAACGAGGGCAGGGATCAGCCCCAGCATTTT
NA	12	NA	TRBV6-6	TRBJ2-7	CASRTFSYEQYF	TGTGCCAGCAGGACGTTCTCCTACGAGCAGTACTTC
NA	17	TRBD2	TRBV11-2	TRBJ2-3	CASSLGRTTSATDTQYF	TGTGCCAGCAGCTTAGGCCGGACGACTAGCGCAACAGATACGCAGTATTTT
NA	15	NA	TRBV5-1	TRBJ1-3	CASRGDLISGNTIYF	TGCGCCAGCAGAGGGGACCTCATCTCTGGAAACACCATATATTTT
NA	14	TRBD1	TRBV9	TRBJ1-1	CASSVVGDRGEAFF	TGTGCCAGCAGCGTAGTAGGGGACAGGGGTGAAGCTTTCTTT
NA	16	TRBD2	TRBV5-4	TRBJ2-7	CASSQDGRGSSYEQYF	TGCGCCAGCAGCCAAGATGGGAGGGGAAGCTCCTACGAGCAGTACTTC
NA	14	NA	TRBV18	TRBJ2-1	CASSSGTGTDEQFF	TGTGCCAGCTCATCCGGGACGGGGACGGATGAGCAGTTCTTC
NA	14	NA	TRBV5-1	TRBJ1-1	CASSLELVNTEAFF	TGCGCCAGCAGCTTGGAACTGGTGAACACTGAAGCTTTCTTT
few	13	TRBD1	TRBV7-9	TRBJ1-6	CASSTGQGSPLHF	TGTGCCAGCAGCACAGGACAGGGTTCACCCCTCCACTTT
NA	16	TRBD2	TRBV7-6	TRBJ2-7	CASSLVGTSGSYEQYF	TGTGCCAGCAGCTTAGTAGGGACTAGCGGCTCCTACGAGCAGTACTTC
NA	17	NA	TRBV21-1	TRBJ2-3	CASSKVPTGRSVDTQYF	TGTGCCAGCAGCAAAGTTCCGACAGGACGCAGTGTGGATACGCAGTATTTT
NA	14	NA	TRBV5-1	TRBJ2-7	CASSDQTGSYEQYF	TGCGCCAGCAGCGATCAGACAGGTTCCTACGAGCAGTACTTC
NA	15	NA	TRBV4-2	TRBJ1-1	CANSQTTTGSTEAFF	TGTGCCAACAGCCAAACCACCACAGGGTCCACTGAAGCTTTCTTT
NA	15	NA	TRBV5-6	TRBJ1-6	CASSARQTPNSPLHF	TGTGCCAGCAGCGCGCGACAGACACCCAATTCACCCCTCCACTTT
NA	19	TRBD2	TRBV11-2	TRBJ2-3	CASSLSGGRANLRRDTQYF	TGTGCCAGCAGCTTAAGTGGCGGGAGGGCTAATTTGCGGAGGGATACGCAGTATTTT
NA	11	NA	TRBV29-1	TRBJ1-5	CSVQSNQPQHF	TGCAGCGTACAGAGCAATCAGCCCCAGCATTTT
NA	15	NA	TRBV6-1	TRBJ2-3	CASSEGPVYTDTQYF	TGTGCCAGCAGTGAAGGCCCAGTTTACACAGATACGCAGTATTTT
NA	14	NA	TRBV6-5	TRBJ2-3	CASSPSGGGDTQYF	TGTGCCAGCAGTCCCAGTGGGGGAGGAGATACGCAGTATTTT
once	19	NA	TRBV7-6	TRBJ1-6	CASSPLSGRLSSYNSPLHF	TGTGCCAGCAGTCCTCTATCGGGACGGTTAAGCTCCTATAATTCACCCCTCCACTTT